This T cell receptor (beta chain) appears in the sequencing data of a study of T cell responses to AZD1222 COVID-19 vaccine. Overall study results and limits: After the peak T cell response, and only then, were repertoires sampled. At 160-218 and 743-854, vaccine-associated CD4 TCRs were dominant, and they spanned spike. Epitopes outside B.1.351 and B.1.1.7 mutated regions reportedly drew nearly half of spike TCRs.

Generated by immunoSEQ multiplex PCR, the TCRdb table keeps only in-frame clones and is missing some. Of some 150,000 clones in the sample, roughly 89% were seen once. CDR1 MNHEY and CDR2 SMNVEV come from the germline V gene (reference sequence). The CDR3 is 15 residues long. V was clipped by 5 bases and J by 7 bases; unmatched bases: 7. This clone was counted once. Antigen unknown. This sample comprised peripheral blood, obtained on day 0 of AZD1222 vaccination. The V gene is TRBV27, the J gene TRBJ2-2; 10 nucleotides agree with TRBD2. The source is an adult in good health. The CDR3 reads CASSPSGRAGGELFF. The DNA for the CDR3 is TGTGCCAGCAGTCCCAGCGGGAGGGCCGGCGGGGAGCTGTTTTTT.